The 15 T cell receptor beta chains reported below all come from one sample, sequenced in a study of OX40 agonist ivuxolimab in advanced cancers. Produced via immunoSEQ multiplex PCR; TCRdb's table is partial and in-frame only. The sample lists around 62,000 clones, 80% to 90% occurring once. The sample consisted of CD4+ or CD8+ T cells sorted from blood, taken in a trial of the OX40 agonist ivuxolimab. Every receptor here comes from an adult with an advanced solid tumor such as melanoma, head and neck, liver or kidney cancer.

This chain joins TRBV29-1 and TRBJ2-7, with D maybe TRBD2 (5 bases). In germline, CDR1 is SQVTM, CDR2 ANQGSEA. With 4 bases removed from V and 2 bases from J, the gap between germline ends came to 15 bases. CDR3 length: 14 amino acids. The CDR3 region has the DNA TGCAGCGTTGTAGCTCTAGCTGTTCCCTACGAGCAGTACTTC. Amino acid sequence: CSVVALAVPYEQYF.

The chain joins TRBV11-1 to TRBJ1-1; D not certain. Trimming took 5 bases from V and 10 from J, leaving 20 bases between them. CDR1 and CDR2 from the germline V gene are SGHAT and FQDESV (reference sequence). The CDR3 has 14 amino acids. The CDR3 nucleotides are TGTGCCAGCAGCGGATACGGTATGAGGGCAGGAGCTTTCTTT. Translated, it gives CASSGYGMRAGAFF.

The chain links TRBV11-2 to TRBJ2-1; tentatively, D is TRBD1 (5 bases). Per the germline V gene, CDR1 is SGHAT and CDR2 is FQNNGV. Trimming removed 1 base at V and 10 bases at J, with 11 bases between. The CDR3 contains 13 residues. Here the CDR3 reads CASSLVLGQEQFF. The CDR3 DNA is TGTGCCAGCAGCTTAGTGTTAGGACAAGAGCAGTTCTTC.

V is TRBV4-1 and J is TRBJ2-3; 9 bases match TRBD2. This CDR3 is 16 amino acids long. Per germline, CDR1 MGHRA and CDR2 YSYEKL. V shed 0 bases, J shed 6 bases, and the junction held 7 bases outside the gene matches. CDR3 in DNA: TGCGCCAGCAGCCAAGAGGAAGTAGCGGGAGCCGATACGCAGTATTTT. It codes for CASSQEEVAGADTQYF.

The chain employs TRBV9 and TRBJ2-3; 10 positions match TRBD2. V was pared by 2 bases and J by 1 base, with 4 bases of the junction left unmatched. The CDR3 contains 16 residues. The germline gives CDR1 SGDLS, CDR2 YYNGEE. Written as DNA, the CDR3 is TGTGCCAGCAGCGTTAGCGGGAGGCCCGGCACAGATACGCAGTATTTT. This translates into CASSVSGRPGTDTQYF.

In its sample, this clone was seen once. The rearrangement links TRBV29-1 to TRBJ2-2; D gene ambiguous. Trimming removed 6 bases from V and 6 bases from J, with 8 bases in between. The CDR3 sequence is 11 residues long. Germline V gene sequence: CDR1 SQVTM, CDR2 ANQGSEA. CDR3 amino acids: CSVPLSGELFF. CDR3 bases: TGCAGCGTCCCACTTTCCGGGGAGCTGTTTTTT.

This chain uses TRBV19 with TRBJ1-2; TRBD1 aligns across 9 bases. Germline trimming cut 6 bases from V and 5 bases from J; bases unmatched to any gene: 10. The CDR3 loop spans 15 amino acids. From germline, CDR1 is LNHDA and CDR2 SQIVND (reference sequence). The DNA of the CDR3 is TGTGCCAGTAGGGCGGGACAGGGTGGTCTATATGGCTACACCTTC. This codes for CASRAGQGGLYGYTF.

The J gene is TRBJ2-2, the V gene TRBV6-4; tentative D call: TRBD2 (6 bases). The CDR3 is 14 amino acids. Germline CDR1 MRHNA, CDR2 SNTAGT. Trimming took off 6 bases at V and 8 bases at J, with 16 bases between the two ends. CDR3 sequence reads: CASSRSGEAGELFF. CDR3 nucleotides: TGTGCCAGCAGCCGGTCTGGGGAGGCTGGGGAGCTGTTTTTT.

V and J are TRBV5-1 and TRBJ2-1, with TRBD2 as a possible D gene (5 bases). Trimming pared 0 bases from V and 0 bases from J, leaving 19 bases between. Germline CDR1 SGHRS, CDR2 YFSETQ. The CDR3 sequence is 19 residues long. The CDR3 DNA follows: TGCGCCAGCAGCTTGGTTTGGCCGGTTGAAGACTACTCCTACAATGAGCAGTTCTTC. Translated, it gives CASSLVWPVEDYSYNEQFF.

The V and J genes are TRBV7-8 and TRBJ2-7, with 7 bases matching TRBD1. The CDR3 contains 17 residues. V was clipped by 5 bases and J by 7 bases; unmatched bases: 20. The V gene's germline CDR1 is SGHVS and CDR2 FQNEAQ. CDR3 DNA sequence: TGTGCCAGCAGCCCCCATTCCGGGACAGCCAAATTTAGGGAGCAGTACTTC. Residues: CASSPHSGTAKFREQYF.

This clone was seen many times. The chain is built from TRBV5-1 and TRBJ2-7, with 8 bases identical to TRBD1. The CDR3 has 13 residues. The J segment lost 5 bases and the V segment lost 4 bases, leaving 5 bases of the junction unmatched. Germline-derived CDR1 and CDR2 are SGHRS and YFSETQ. The CDR3 sequence is CASSPGQGHEQYF. The CDR3 bases are TGCGCCAGCAGCCCCGGACAGGGACACGAGCAGTACTTC.

This clone appeared once. The rearrangement uses TRBV7-2 and TRBJ1-1; tentatively, D is TRBD1 (5 bases). The V end lost 1 base, the J end lost 7 bases, and 10 bases lay between the germline ends. The CDR3 is 13 residues long. Per the germline V gene, CDR1 is SGHTA and CDR2 is FQGNSA. The CDR3 here is CASSLVGDGEAFF. The DNA for the CDR3 is TGTGCCAGCAGCTTAGTAGGGGATGGTGAAGCTTTCTTT. The whole variable domain, filled in from reference TRBV7-2 and TRBJ1-1, reads GAGVSQSPSNKVTEKGKDVELRCDPISGHTALYWYRQSLGQGLEFLIYFQGNSAPDKSGLPSDRFSAERTGGSVSTLTIQRTQQEDSAVYLCASSLVGDGEAFFGQGTRLTVV.

The chain joins TRBV6-1 to TRBJ2-7; D gene uncertain. The length of the CDR3 is 14 residues. CDR1 is MNHNS, CDR2 SASEGT, per germline. Between the trimmed V and J ends, which lost 7 bases and 0 bases, there was a span of 13 bases. The CDR3 is CASNEGPLSYEQYV. The CDR3 DNA sequence: TGTGCCAGCAACGAAGGACCCCTCTCCTACGAGCAGTACGTC.

The V gene is TRBV6-5, the J gene TRBJ1-1; D call uncertain. Trimming removed 0 bases at V and 4 bases at J, with 12 bases between. Germline loops: CDR1 MNHEY, CDR2 SVGAGI. This CDR3 has 15 amino acids. The CDR3 loop reads CASSYSKVLGTEAFF. The CDR3 bases are TGTGCCAGCAGTTACTCGAAAGTACTCGGCACTGAAGCTTTCTTT.

The V gene is TRBV7-9, the J gene TRBJ1-2, with D perhaps TRBD1 (6 bases). Trimming shortened V by 0 bases and J by 2 bases, and 13 bases separated the two germline ends. Germline loops: CDR1 SEHNR, CDR2 FQNEAQ (reference sequence). The CDR3 extends over 16 amino acids. For the CDR3, the DNA is TGTGCCAGCAGCTTAGCAGGCTCGGACAGCAACTATGGCTACACCTTC. Its translation: CASSLAGSDSNYGYTF. The variable domain in full, with the rest retrieved from reference TRBV7-9 and TRBJ1-2, is DTGVSQNPRHKITKRGQNVTFRCDPISEHNRLYWYRQTLGQGPEFLTYFQNEAQLEKSRLLSDRFSAERPKGSFSTLEIQRTEQGDSAMYLCASSLAGSDSNYGYTFGSGTRLTVV.